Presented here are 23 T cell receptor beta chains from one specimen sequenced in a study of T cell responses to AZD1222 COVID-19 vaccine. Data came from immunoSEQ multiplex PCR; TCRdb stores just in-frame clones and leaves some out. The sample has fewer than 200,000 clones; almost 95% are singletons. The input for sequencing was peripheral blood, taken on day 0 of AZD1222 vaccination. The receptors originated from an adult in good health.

The chain's CDR3 is CASSRDRGRHEQYF. In DNA, the CDR3 is TGTGCCAGCAGCCGGGACAGGGGTCGACACGAGCAGTACTTC. The chain carries TRBV14 and TRBJ2-7, with TRBD1 identical over 10 bases. V shed 4 bases and J 5 bases; nucleotides not matched to a gene: 5. The CDR3 contains 14 residues. Per the germline V gene, CDR1 is SGHDN and CDR2 is FVKESK.

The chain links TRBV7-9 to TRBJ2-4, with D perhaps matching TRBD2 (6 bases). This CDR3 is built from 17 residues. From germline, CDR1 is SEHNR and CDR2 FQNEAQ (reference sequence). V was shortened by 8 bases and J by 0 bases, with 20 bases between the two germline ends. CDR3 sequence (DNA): TGTGCCAGCCCAGTCCGGGCGGGGCGACAAGCCAAAAACATTCAGTACTTC. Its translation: CASPVRAGRQAKNIQYF.

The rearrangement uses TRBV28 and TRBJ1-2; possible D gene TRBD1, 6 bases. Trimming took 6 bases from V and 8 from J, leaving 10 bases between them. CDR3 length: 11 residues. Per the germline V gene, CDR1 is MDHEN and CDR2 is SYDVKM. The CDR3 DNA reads TGTGCCAGCAGCCGGGGGGGCGGCTACACCTTC. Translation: CASSRGGGYTF.

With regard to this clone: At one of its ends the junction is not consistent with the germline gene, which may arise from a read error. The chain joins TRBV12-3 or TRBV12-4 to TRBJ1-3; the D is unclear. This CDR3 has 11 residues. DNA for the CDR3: TGTGCCAGCAGTTACATGCAGACGTCAATATTT. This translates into CASSYMQTSIF.

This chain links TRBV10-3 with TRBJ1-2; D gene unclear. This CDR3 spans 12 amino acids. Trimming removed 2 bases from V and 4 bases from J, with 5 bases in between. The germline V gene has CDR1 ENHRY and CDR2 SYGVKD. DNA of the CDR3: TGTGCCATCAGTGAGGATGGCTATGGCTACACCTTC. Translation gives CAISEDGYGYTF.

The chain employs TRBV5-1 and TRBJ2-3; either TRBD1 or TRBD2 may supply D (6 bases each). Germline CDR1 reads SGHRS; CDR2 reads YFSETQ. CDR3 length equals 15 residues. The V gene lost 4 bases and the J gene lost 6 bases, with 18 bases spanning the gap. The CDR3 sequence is CASSGGTLVGDTQYF. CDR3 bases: TGCGCCAGCAGCGGCGGGACACTCGTGGGGGATACGCAGTATTTT.

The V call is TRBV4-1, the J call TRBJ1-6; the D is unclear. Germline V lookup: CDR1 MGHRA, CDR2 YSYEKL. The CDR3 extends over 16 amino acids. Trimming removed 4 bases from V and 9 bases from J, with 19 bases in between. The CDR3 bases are TGCGCCAGCAGCCGGGATTCATTGATGGTGGGTTCACCCCTCCACTTT. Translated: CASSRDSLMVGSPLHF.

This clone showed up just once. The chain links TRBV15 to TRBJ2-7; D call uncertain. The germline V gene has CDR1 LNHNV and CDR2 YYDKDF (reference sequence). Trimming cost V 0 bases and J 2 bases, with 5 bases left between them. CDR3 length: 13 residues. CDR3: CATSRDTAYEQYF. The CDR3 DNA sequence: TGTGCCACCAGCAGAGACACTGCCTACGAGCAGTACTTC.

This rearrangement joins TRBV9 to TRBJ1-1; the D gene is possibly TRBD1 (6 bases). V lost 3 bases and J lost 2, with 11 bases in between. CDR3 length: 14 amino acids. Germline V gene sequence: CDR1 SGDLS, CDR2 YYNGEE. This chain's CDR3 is CASSAGTINTEAFF. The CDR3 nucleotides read TGTGCCAGCAGCGCCGGGACAATCAACACTGAAGCTTTCTTT.

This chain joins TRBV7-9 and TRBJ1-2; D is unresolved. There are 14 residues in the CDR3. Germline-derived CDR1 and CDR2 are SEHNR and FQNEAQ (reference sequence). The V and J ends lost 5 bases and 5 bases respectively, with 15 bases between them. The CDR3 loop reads CASSVGAGRYGYTF. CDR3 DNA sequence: TGTGCCAGCAGCGTGGGAGCGGGGAGATATGGCTACACCTTC.

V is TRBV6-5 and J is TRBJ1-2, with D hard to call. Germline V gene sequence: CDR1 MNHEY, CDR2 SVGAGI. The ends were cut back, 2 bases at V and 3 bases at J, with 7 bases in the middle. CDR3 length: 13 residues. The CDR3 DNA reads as TGTGCCAGCAGTTACCGGGCCTACTATGGCTACACCTTC. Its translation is CASSYRAYYGYTF.

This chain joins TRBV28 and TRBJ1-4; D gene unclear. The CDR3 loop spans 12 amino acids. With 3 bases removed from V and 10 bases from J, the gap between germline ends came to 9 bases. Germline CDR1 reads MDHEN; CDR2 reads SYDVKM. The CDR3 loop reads CASSFQAAKLFF. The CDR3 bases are TGTGCCAGCAGTTTTCAGGCAGCAAAACTGTTTTTT.

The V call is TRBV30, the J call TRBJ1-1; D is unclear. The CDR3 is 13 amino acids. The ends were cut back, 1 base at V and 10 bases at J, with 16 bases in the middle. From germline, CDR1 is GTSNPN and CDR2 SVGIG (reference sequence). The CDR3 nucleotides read TGTGCCTGGAGTGAAAGAAGCGGCCGGACAGCTTTCTTT. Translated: CAWSERSGRTAFF.

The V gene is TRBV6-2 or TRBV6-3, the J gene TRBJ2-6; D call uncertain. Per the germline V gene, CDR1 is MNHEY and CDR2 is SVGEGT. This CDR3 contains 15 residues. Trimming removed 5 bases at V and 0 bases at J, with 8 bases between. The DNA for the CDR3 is TGTGCCAGCAGTCAACAGCACTCTGGGGCCAACGTCCTGACTTTC. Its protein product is CASSQQHSGANVLTF.

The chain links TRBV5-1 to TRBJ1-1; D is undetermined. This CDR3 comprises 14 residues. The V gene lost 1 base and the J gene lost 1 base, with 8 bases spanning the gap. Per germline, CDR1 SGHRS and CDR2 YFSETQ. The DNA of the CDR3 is TGCGCCAGCAGCTTGTCGGTAGGGAACACTGAAGCTTTCTTT. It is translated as CASSLSVGNTEAFF.

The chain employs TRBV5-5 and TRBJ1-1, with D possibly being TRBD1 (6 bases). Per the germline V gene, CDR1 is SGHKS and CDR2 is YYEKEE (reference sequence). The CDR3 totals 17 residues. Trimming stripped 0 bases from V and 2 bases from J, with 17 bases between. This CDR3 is CASSLGPSGHLNTEAFF. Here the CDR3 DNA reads TGTGCCAGCAGCTTGGGGCCCTCGGGACACCTAAACACTGAAGCTTTCTTT.

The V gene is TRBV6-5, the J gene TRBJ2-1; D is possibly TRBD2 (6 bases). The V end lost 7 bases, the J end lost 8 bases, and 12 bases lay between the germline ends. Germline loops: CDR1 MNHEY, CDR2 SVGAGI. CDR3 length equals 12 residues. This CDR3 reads CASTTGGDEQFF. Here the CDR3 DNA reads TGTGCCAGCACCACCGGAGGGGATGAGCAGTTCTTC.

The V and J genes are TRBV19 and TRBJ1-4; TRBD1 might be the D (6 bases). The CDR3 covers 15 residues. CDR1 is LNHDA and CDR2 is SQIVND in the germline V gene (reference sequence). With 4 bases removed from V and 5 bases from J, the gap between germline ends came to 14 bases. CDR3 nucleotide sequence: TGTGCCAGTAGTACGGACAGTATCTACAATGAAAAACTGTTTTTT. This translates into CASSTDSIYNEKLFF. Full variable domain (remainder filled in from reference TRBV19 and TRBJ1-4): DGGITQSPKYLFRKEGQNVTLSCEQNLNHDAMYWYRQDPGQGLRLIYYSQIVNDFQKGDIAEGYSVSREKKESFPLTVTSAQKNPTAFYLCASSTDSIYNEKLFFGSGTQLSVL.

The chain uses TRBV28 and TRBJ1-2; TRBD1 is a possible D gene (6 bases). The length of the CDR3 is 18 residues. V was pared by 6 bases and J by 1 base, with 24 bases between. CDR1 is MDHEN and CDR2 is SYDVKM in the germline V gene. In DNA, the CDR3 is TGTGCCAGCAGGTCAATGGGGGGTCAGGGGACCCTTAACTATGGCTACACCTTC. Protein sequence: CASRSMGGQGTLNYGYTF.

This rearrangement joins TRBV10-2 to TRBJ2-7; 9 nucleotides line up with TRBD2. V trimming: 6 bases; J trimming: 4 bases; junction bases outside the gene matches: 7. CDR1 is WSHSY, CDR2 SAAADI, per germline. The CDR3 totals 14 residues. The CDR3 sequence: CASSSGTSSYEQYF. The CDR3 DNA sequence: TGCGCCAGCAGCTCCGGGACTAGCAGTTACGAGCAGTACTTC.

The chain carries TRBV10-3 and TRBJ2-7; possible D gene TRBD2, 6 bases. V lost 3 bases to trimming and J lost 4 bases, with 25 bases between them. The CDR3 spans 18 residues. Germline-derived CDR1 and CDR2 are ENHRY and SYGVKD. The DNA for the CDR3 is TGTGCCATCAGTGACCCGAGAGCAGGGCGGGGAGGAGCGTACGAGCAGTACTTC. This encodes CAISDPRAGRGGAYEQYF.

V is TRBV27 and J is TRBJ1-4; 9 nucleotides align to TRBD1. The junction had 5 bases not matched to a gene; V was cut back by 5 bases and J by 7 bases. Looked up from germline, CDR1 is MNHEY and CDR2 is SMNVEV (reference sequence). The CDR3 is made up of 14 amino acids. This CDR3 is CASSQGTGLEKLFF. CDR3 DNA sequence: TGTGCCAGCAGTCAAGGGACAGGGCTTGAAAAACTGTTTTTT.

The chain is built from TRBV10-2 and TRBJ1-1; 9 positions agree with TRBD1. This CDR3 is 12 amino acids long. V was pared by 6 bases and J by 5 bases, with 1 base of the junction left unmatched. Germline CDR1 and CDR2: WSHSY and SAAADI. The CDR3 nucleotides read TGCGCCAGCAGCGGGACAGGGACTGAAGCTTTCTTT. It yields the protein CASSGTGTEAFF.